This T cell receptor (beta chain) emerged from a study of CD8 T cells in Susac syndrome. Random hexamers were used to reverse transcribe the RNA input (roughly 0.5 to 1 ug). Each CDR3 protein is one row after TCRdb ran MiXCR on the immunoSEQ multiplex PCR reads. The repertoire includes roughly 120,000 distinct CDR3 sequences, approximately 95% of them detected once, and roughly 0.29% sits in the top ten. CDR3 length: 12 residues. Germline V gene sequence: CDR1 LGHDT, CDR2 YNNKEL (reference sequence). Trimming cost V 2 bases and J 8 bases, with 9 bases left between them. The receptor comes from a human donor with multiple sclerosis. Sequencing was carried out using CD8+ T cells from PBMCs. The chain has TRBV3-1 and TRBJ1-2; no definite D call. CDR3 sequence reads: CASSQTGRGYTF. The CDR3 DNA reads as TGTGCCAGCAGCCAAACCGGGAGAGGCTACACCTTC.